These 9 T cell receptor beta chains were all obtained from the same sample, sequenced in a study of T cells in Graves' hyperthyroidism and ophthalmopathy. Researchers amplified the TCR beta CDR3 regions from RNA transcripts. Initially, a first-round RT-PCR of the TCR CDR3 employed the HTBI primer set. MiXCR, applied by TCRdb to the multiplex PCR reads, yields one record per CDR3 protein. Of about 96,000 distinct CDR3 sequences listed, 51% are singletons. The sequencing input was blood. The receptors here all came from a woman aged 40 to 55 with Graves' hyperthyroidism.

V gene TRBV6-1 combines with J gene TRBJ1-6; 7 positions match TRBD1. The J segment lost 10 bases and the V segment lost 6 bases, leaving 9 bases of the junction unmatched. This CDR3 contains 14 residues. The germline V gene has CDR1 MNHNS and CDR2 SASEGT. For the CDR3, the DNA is TGTGCCAGCAGCGCATGGACAGGTGAATCACCCCTCCACTTT. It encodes CASSAWTGESPLHF.

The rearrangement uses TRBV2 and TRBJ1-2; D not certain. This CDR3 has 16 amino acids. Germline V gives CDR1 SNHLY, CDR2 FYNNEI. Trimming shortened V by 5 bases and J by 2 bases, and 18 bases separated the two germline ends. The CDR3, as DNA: TGTGCCAGCAGTTTCCTTCCTGGTCTCAAAAACTATGGCTACACCTTC. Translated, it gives CASSFLPGLKNYGYTF.

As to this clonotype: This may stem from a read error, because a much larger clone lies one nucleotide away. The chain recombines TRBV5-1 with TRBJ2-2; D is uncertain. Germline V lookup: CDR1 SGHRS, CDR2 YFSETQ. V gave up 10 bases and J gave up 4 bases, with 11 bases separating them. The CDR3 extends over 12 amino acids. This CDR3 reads CAGVPVTGELFF. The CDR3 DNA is TGCGCCGGGGTCCCTGTCACCGGGGAGCTGTTTTTT.

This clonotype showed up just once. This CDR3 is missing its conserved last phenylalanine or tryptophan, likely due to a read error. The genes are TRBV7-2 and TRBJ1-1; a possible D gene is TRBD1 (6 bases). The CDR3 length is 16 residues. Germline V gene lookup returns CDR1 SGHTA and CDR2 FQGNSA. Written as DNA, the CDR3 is TGCGCCAGCAGCCAAGTTTCCGGGACAATGAACACTGAAGCTTTCCTT. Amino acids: CASSQVSGTMNTEAFL.

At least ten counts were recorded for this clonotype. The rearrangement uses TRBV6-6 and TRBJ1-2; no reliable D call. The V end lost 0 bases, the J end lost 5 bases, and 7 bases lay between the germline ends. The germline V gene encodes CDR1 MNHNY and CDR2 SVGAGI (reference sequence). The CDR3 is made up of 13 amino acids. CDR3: CASSYSRSYGYTF. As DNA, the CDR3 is TGTGCCAGCAGTTACTCGCGGAGTTATGGCTACACCTTC.

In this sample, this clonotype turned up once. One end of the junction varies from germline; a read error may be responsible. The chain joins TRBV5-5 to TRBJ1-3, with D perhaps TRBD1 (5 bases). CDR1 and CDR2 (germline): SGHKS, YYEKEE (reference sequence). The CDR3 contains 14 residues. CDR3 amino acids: CASSFGTSGNTIYF. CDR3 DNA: TGCGCCAGCAGCTTCGGGACGTCCGGAAACACCATATATTTT.

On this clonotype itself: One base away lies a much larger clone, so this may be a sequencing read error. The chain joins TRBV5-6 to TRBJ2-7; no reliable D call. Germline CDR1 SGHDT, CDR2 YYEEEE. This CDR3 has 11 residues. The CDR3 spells CVSTVANEQYF. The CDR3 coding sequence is TGTGTCAGCACAGTGGCCAACGAGCAGTACTTC.

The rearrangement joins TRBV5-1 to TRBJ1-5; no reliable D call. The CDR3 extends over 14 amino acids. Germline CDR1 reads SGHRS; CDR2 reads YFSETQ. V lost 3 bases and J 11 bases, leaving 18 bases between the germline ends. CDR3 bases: TGCGCCAGCAGCTCCGCTCTAGTTGGGGAGACCCAGCATTTT. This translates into CASSSALVGETQHF.

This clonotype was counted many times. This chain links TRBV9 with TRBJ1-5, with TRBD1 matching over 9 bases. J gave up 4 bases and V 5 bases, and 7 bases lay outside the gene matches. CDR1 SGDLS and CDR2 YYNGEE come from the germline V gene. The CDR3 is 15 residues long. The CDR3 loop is CASSQDRGRNQPQHF. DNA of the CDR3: TGTGCCAGCAGTCAGGACAGGGGAAGAAATCAGCCCCAGCATTTT.